A single sample gave rise to the 12 T cell receptor beta chains below, sequenced in a study of shared clonotypes between healthy human individuals (TCRdb year 2020). The receptor library was made with the immunoSEQ multiplex PCR assay. What TCRdb holds here is the immuneACCESS table cut down to in-frame rearrangements. Part of the clones is not present; checked against another copy, under half of the missing clones reflect an unresolved V gene, and the others are unexplained. This sample gives fewer than 2.5 million clones in total; roughly 93% of them show up just once. The ten top clones hold about 0.38% of the sample. Sequenced input: naive CD4+ T cells from PBMCs. The cell subset or site label for this specimen denotes: CD45RA+ positively selected. Every receptor here comes from a young man in good health. Some clones in this sample may be carry-over from other donors' samples.

The rearrangement joins TRBV28 to TRBJ2-7; 13 bases are shared with TRBD2. CDR1 and CDR2 from the germline V gene are MDHEN and SYDVKM. The CDR3 is made up of 20 amino acids. With 3 bases clipped from V and 4 bases from J, the junction kept 18 bases outside the gene matches. The DNA for the CDR3 is TGTGCCAGCAGTTTTATTCCGGGACTAGCGGGGAGAAGGTCAAGGTACGAGCAGTACTTC. Protein: CASSFIPGLAGRRSRYEQYF.

The CDR3 bases are TGTGCCAGCAGCAAAGATTCGACAGGGGTGGACACTGAAGCTTTCTTT. Its protein is CASSKDSTGVDTEAFF. This chain connects TRBV5-4 to TRBJ1-1; 8 bases are a match to TRBD1. Looked up from germline, CDR1 is SGHNT and CDR2 is YYREEE (reference sequence). V was clipped by 4 bases and J by 3 bases; unmatched bases: 11. CDR3 length equals 16 residues.

This chain connects TRBV7-2 to TRBJ2-1; a possible D gene is TRBD1 (7 bases). CDR1 is SGHTA, CDR2 FQGNSA, per germline. This CDR3 contains 14 residues. V was pared by 4 bases and J by 4 bases, with 11 bases between. The CDR3 protein is CASSSTGRYNEQFF. The CDR3 DNA reads as TGTGCCAGCAGCTCGACAGGGAGGTACAATGAGCAGTTCTTC.

A single count supports this clone. The chain is built from TRBV6-5 and TRBJ1-1, with D unresolved. From germline, CDR1 is MNHEY and CDR2 SVGAGI. The germline V and J ends were trimmed by 7 bases and 1 base, with 4 bases remaining between them. The CDR3 sequence is 11 residues long. The CDR3 sequence: CASKENTEAFF. CDR3 coding DNA: TGTGCCAGCAAGGAGAACACTGAAGCTTTCTTT.

The V call is TRBV5-1, the J call TRBJ2-5; 8 bases line up with TRBD2. Germline V gives CDR1 SGHRS, CDR2 YFSETQ. The CDR3 length is 16 residues. The V and J ends lost 4 bases and 4 bases, in that order; junction bases with no gene match: 12. Written as DNA, the CDR3 is TGCGCCAGCAGCCCGGGCGCGGCGGGAGGCGGAGAGACCCAGTACTTC. It is translated as CASSPGAAGGGETQYF.

This clone was found once. The gene calls are TRBV10-1 and TRBJ2-1, with a weak D call TRBD2 (6 bases). Germline CDR1 reads WNHNN; CDR2 reads SYGVQD (reference sequence). The V gene lost 4 bases and the J gene lost 0 bases, with 28 bases spanning the gap. CDR3 size: 21 residues. CDR3 amino acids: CASSASIAGTQGRISYNEQFF. CDR3 nucleotides: TGCGCCAGCAGTGCATCCATCGCCGGGACTCAGGGACGGATCTCCTACAATGAGCAGTTCTTC.

Comments on this clone: The same CDR3 can be traced to other DNA sequences in this sample. The chain employs TRBV15 and TRBJ2-1; D is unclear. The CDR3 has 13 amino acids. V shed 5 bases and J shed 0 bases, with 5 bases lying between them. CDR1 and CDR2 from the germline V gene are LNHNV and YYDKDF (reference sequence). CDR3 DNA sequence: TGTGCCACCAGCGGTAGCTCCTACAATGAGCAGTTCTTC. Protein product: CATSGSSYNEQFF.

This chain links TRBV29-1 with TRBJ2-2, with D unresolved. The V end was cut by 4 bases, the J end by 4 bases, with 13 bases between. This CDR3 region has 14 residues. Germline values: CDR1 SQVTM, CDR2 ANQGSEA. The chain's CDR3 is CSVGTTLSTGELFF. The CDR3, as DNA: TGCAGCGTTGGGACCACCCTGTCCACCGGGGAGCTGTTTTTT.

This clone was recorded only once. The chain is built from TRBV29-1 and TRBJ2-5, with D hard to call. Trimming cost V 6 bases and J 5 bases, with 16 bases left between them. The CDR3 extends over 13 amino acids. Germline V gene sequence: CDR1 SQVTM, CDR2 ANQGSEA. In DNA, the CDR3 is TGCAGCGTCTCTATGAGGCTCGGGGAGACCCAGTACTTC. Protein: CSVSMRLGETQYF.

A remark on this clone: Other nucleotide sequences from this sample produce the same CDR3. The chain carries TRBV18 and TRBJ2-5; D remains ambiguous. The CDR3 runs to 14 residues. The germline gives CDR1 KGHSH, CDR2 LQKENI. The V end lost 2 bases, the J end lost 3 bases, and 10 bases lay between the germline ends. CDR3 coding DNA: TGTGCCAGCTCACCAGGCCAGCCGAAAGAGACCCAGTACTTC. It codes for CASSPGQPKETQYF. Supplemented by reference TRBV18 and TRBJ2-5, the full variable domain reads NAGVMQNPRHLVRRRGQEARLRCSPMKGHSHVYWYRQLPEEGLKFMVYLQKENIIDESGMPKERFSAEFPKEGPSILRIQQVVRGDSAAYFCASSPGQPKETQYFGPGTRLLVL.

CDR3 coding DNA: TGTGCCAGCAGGGCTCCCGGGACACCAAACACCGGGGAGCTGTTTTTT. Its translation: CASRAPGTPNTGELFF. V gene TRBV2 combines with J gene TRBJ2-2; D possibly corresponds to TRBD1 (6 bases). Germline assignment: CDR1 SNHLY and CDR2 FYNNEI. This CDR3 region has 16 residues. V lost 6 bases to trimming and J lost 2 bases, with 16 bases between them.

V is TRBV25-1 and J is TRBJ1-1, with a possible D match to TRBD1 (5 bases). V was cut by 8 bases and J by 5 bases, with 18 bases left in between. CDR3 length: 14 amino acids. Germline assignment: CDR1 MGHDK and CDR2 SYGVNS. CDR3 region: CASAQTQGRTEAFF. The DNA for the CDR3 is TGTGCCAGCGCCCAAACCCAGGGCAGGACTGAAGCTTTCTTT.